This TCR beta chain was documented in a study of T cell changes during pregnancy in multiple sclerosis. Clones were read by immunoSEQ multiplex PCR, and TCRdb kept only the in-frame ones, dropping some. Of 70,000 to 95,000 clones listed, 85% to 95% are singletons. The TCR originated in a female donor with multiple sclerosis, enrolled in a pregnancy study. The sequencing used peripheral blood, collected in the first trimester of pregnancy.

CDR3 bases: TGTGCCAGCAGCTTAGGCTGGGGGGACACAGATACGCAGTATTTT. It encodes CASSLGWGDTDTQYF. This sequence joins TRBV7-9 and TRBJ2-3, with D possibly matching TRBD2 (6 bases). This CDR3 contains 15 residues. V was trimmed by 1 base and J by 2 bases, leaving 10 bases between them. Germline lookup yields CDR1 SEHNR and CDR2 FQNEAQ (reference sequence).